These T cell receptor beta chains were read from a single sample in a study of blood T cells in healthy people across ages. TCRdb re-analysed the 5' RACE reads in MiXCR, keeping a single row per CDR3 protein. This table holds hundreds of thousands of distinct CDR3 sequences, around 30% found once. The source material was blood. These receptors originate from a woman of 80 years or more in good health. CDR3s include the opening cysteine and the closing phenylalanine or tryptophan. The D gene is left open where the match is weak. Size is omitted from some rows. Given values are once, few, many or a class for expanded clones.

D: TRBD1; size: few; V: TRBV4-3; J: TRBJ1-4; DNA: TGCGCCAGCAGCTTGCGATCCGGGACAGGGAACGAAAAACGGTTTTTT; CDR3: CASSLRSGTGNEKRFF
D: -; size: -; V: TRBV29-1; J: TRBJ1-1; DNA: TGCAGCGTCATGACGCGGAACACTGAAGCTTTCTTT; CDR3: CSVMTRNTEAFF
D: TRBD1; size: many; V: TRBV6-1; J: TRBJ2-7; DNA: TGTGCCAGCAGGACCACAGGGGGCACCTACGAGCAGTACTTC; CDR3: CASRTTGGTYEQYF
D: TRBD2; size: -; V: TRBV10-3; J: TRBJ2-1; DNA: TGTGCCATCAGTGAGCTAGGGACTAGCACGAACAATGAGCAGTTCTTC; CDR3: CAISELGTSTNNEQFF
D: -; size: -; V: TRBV12-3/TRBV12-4; J: TRBJ2-3; DNA: TGTGCCAGCAGTGGGACCCAAGGAGTCATAGGCCCAGTTACGCAGTATTTT; CDR3: CASSGTQGVIGPVTQYF
D: -; size: -; V: TRBV7-2; J: TRBJ2-1; DNA: TGTGCCAGCAGCTTAGCGTGGGGGCAAGAGACCCAGTTCTTC; CDR3: CASSLAWGQETQFF
D: -; size: many; V: TRBV27; J: TRBJ2-1; DNA: TGTGCCAGCAGTTCCCAAGCCCGCCGAGATGAGCAGTTCTTC; CDR3: CASSSQARRDEQFF
D: -; size: many; V: TRBV29-1; J: TRBJ2-1; DNA: TGCAGCGTTGATGGCCAGTACAATGAGCAGTTCTTC; CDR3: CSVDGQYNEQFF
D: -; size: many; V: TRBV6-6; J: TRBJ1-5; DNA: TGTGCCAGCAGTCCTTCACAGGGAAATCAGCCCCAGCATTTT; CDR3: CASSPSQGNQPQHF
D: -; size: once; V: TRBV20-1; J: TRBJ1-2; DNA: TGCAGTGCTAGAGCGGTGACTAACTATGGCTACACCTTC; CDR3: CSARAVTNYGYTF
D: -; size: many; V: TRBV28; J: TRBJ2-7; DNA: TGTGCCAGCAGTTGGGACTACGAGCAGTACTTC; CDR3: CASSWDYEQYF
D: -; size: many; V: TRBV24-1; J: TRBJ2-6; DNA: TGTGCCACCAGTGACTATGGACGGACCTCTGGGGCCAACGTCCTGACTTTC; CDR3: CATSDYGRTSGANVLTF
D: -; size: -; V: TRBV5-6; J: TRBJ1-2; DNA: TGTGCCAGCAGCGCCAGGGCAATAAAAGGCTACACCTTC; CDR3: CASSARAIKGYTF
D: TRBD2; size: many; V: TRBV7-2; J: TRBJ2-5; DNA: TGTGCCAGCAGCCCGGGGACTAGCGTGGAGACCCAGTACTTC; CDR3: CASSPGTSVETQYF
D: -; size: once; V: TRBV12-3/TRBV12-4; J: TRBJ1-5; DNA: TGTGCCAGCAGTGGGGCACTTAATCAGCCCCAGCATTTT; CDR3: CASSGALNQPQHF
D: TRBD2; size: few; V: TRBV7-2; J: TRBJ2-3; DNA: TGTGCCAGCAGCTTAGTGGGCGGGAGCCCAGATACGCAGTATTTT; CDR3: CASSLVGGSPDTQYF
D: -; size: few; V: TRBV5-1; J: TRBJ1-2; DNA: TGCGCCAGCAGCTTGGCTGGGGAGGGTTATGGCTACACCTTC; CDR3: CASSLAGEGYGYTF
D: -; size: -; V: TRBV12-3/TRBV12-4; J: TRBJ1-2; DNA: TGTGCCAGCAGTCCTGGACAGCTCTTCTATGGCTACACCTTC; CDR3: CASSPGQLFYGYTF
D: -; size: many; V: TRBV7-2; J: TRBJ1-6; DNA: TGTGCCAGCGGCCACGCGAATTCACCCCTCCACTTT; CDR3: CASGHANSPLHF
D: -; size: many; V: TRBV7-2; J: TRBJ1-2; DNA: TGTGCCAGCAGCTTAAAGTTAGCCCATGGCTACACCTTC; CDR3: CASSLKLAHGYTF
D: TRBD2; size: few; V: TRBV20-1; J: TRBJ2-1; DNA: TGCAGTGCTAGAGCCTCCGGGACTAGCGTAGGCTATGAGCAGTTCTTC; CDR3: CSARASGTSVGYEQFF
D: TRBD1; size: -; V: TRBV7-2; J: TRBJ1-1; DNA: TGTGCCAGCAGCTTAGCTTGGACAGGGGCTCGCGAAGCTTTCTTT; CDR3: CASSLAWTGAREAFF
D: -; size: -; V: TRBV5-5; J: TRBJ2-5; DNA: TGTGCCAGCAGTTACCTCAGGAACGGGCAGTACTTC; CDR3: CASSYLRNGQYF
D: -; size: many; V: TRBV10-3; J: TRBJ2-7; DNA: TGTGCCATCATGAACTCCTACGAGCAGTACTTC; CDR3: CAIMNSYEQYF
D: -; size: -; V: TRBV7-9; J: TRBJ1-2; DNA: TGTGCCAGCAGCCCTTACGCGGACGACCTCTATGGCTACACCTTC; CDR3: CASSPYADDLYGYTF
D: TRBD2; size: -; V: TRBV19; J: TRBJ2-5; DNA: TGTGCCAGTAGTATTGGGAGGGCGGAGACCCAGTACTTC; CDR3: CASSIGRAETQYF
D: TRBD1; size: -; V: TRBV15; J: TRBJ2-5; DNA: TGTGCCGCCAGCAGGGACAGGGGGCAGAAACGGTACTTC; CDR3: CAASRDRGQKRYF
D: -; size: few; V: TRBV25-1; J: TRBJ1-4; DNA: TGTGCCAGCAGGCCACCACTTTCGGAAAAACTGTTTTTT; CDR3: CASRPPLSEKLFF
D: TRBD2; size: many; V: TRBV7-2; J: TRBJ2-7; DNA: TGTGCCAGCAGCTTACCGTCGGCGGGGGGAGGATCCTACGAGCAGTACTTC; CDR3: CASSLPSAGGGSYEQYF
D: -; size: few; V: TRBV19; J: TRBJ2-5; DNA: TGTGCCAGTTGCGACTACCACCAAGAGACCCAGTACTTC; CDR3: CASCDYHQETQYF
D: -; size: many; V: TRBV7-2; J: TRBJ2-4; DNA: TGTGCCAGCAGCGGGGGAACGGTTCAGTACTTC; CDR3: CASSGGTVQYF
D: -; size: few; V: TRBV18; J: TRBJ1-2; DNA: TGTGCCAGCTCACCACCGGACTATGGCTACACCTTC; CDR3: CASSPPDYGYTF
D: -; size: few; V: TRBV11-2; J: TRBJ1-1; DNA: TGTGCCAGCAGCACTCCTCCCTACACTGAAGCTTTCTTT; CDR3: CASSTPPYTEAFF
D: TRBD2; size: many; V: TRBV5-6; J: TRBJ2-3; DNA: TGTGCCAGCAGCTTCCGACTAGCGAGCACAGATACGCAGTATTTT; CDR3: CASSFRLASTDTQYF
D: TRBD1; size: few; V: TRBV3-1; J: TRBJ1-2; DNA: TGTGCCAGCAGCCAAGAACACAGGGGGCTTGGCTACACCTTC; CDR3: CASSQEHRGLGYTF
D: TRBD1; size: many; V: TRBV18; J: TRBJ2-5; DNA: TGTGCCAGCTCACCTGGGACAGGGGAGGCCCAGTACTTC; CDR3: CASSPGTGEAQYF
D: -; size: -; V: TRBV28; J: TRBJ1-2; DNA: TGTGCCAGCAGCCTGCACACGACTAACTATGGCCACACCTTC; CDR3: CASSLHTTNYGHTF
D: -; size: -; V: TRBV7-2; J: TRBJ2-6; DNA: TGTGCCAGCACTCTAACAGGTTTCTCTGGGGCCAACGTCCTGACTTTC; CDR3: CASTLTGFSGANVLTF
D: -; size: few; V: TRBV10-3; J: TRBJ1-2; DNA: TGTGCCATCCAATCCAGTAAGGACTATGGCTACACCTTC; CDR3: CAIQSSKDYGYTF
D: -; size: -; V: TRBV12-3/TRBV12-4; J: TRBJ1-5; DNA: TGTGCCAGCAGCCCCCTAATGGGGATAGGTCCCCAGCATTTT; CDR3: CASSPLMGIGPQHF
D: -; size: many; V: TRBV5-4; J: TRBJ2-6; DNA: TGTGCCAGCAGCTCGGGGCCAGGATCCTCTGGGGCCAACGTCCTGACTTTC; CDR3: CASSSGPGSSGANVLTF
D: TRBD1; size: many; V: TRBV5-1; J: TRBJ1-2; DNA: TGCGCCAGCAGCTTGGCTTCAGGGGGCGCGGACTATGGCTACACCTTC; CDR3: CASSLASGGADYGYTF